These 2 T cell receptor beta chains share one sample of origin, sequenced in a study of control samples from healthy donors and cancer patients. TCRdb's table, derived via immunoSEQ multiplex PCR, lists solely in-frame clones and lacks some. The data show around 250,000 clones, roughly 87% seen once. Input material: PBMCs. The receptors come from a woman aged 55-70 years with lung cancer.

The CDR3 spells CASSARQGVTYEQYF. The CDR3 nucleotides are TGTGCCAGCTCAGCGCGACAGGGTGTAACCTACGAGCAGTACTTC. This sequence joins TRBV18 and TRBJ2-7, with TRBD1 matching 7 bases. With 5 bases clipped from V and 2 bases from J, the junction kept 9 bases outside the gene matches. CDR1 and CDR2 from the germline V gene are KGHSH and LQKENI. This CDR3 has 15 amino acids.

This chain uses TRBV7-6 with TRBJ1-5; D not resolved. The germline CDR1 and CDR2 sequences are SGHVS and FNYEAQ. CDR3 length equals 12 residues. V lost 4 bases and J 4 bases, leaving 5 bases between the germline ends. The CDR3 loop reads CASSSNNQPQHF. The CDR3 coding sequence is TGTGCCAGCAGCTCTAATAATCAGCCCCAGCATTTT.